The rows below give T cell receptor beta chains drawn from one sample of a study of blood T cell repertoires in COVID-19. Using immunoSEQ multiplex PCR, the repertoire was profiled, and TCRdb retains in-frame clones only, with some absent. Of around 36,000 clones in the sample, approximately 85% were seen once. Specimen: peripheral blood. Source of these receptors: a man aged 60 to 69 with acute or convalescent COVID-19. Both conserved end residues are part of each CDR3. Fields, in order: CDR3 length, J gene, D gene, clone size, V gene, CDR3 DNA, CDR3 protein. A D gene is named only where the DNA matches it firmly. Rows give clone size only sometimes, using once, few, many, or a class for an expanded clone.

cdr3_length: 15; j_call: TRBJ1-2; d_call: NA; clone_size: NA; v_call: TRBV6-5; cdr3_nt: TGTGCCAGCAGTCCCCTAATCGTCCTCGAGTATGGCTACACCTTC; cdr3_aa: CASSPLIVLEYGYTF
cdr3_length: 11; j_call: TRBJ1-1; d_call: NA; clone_size: NA; v_call: TRBV30; cdr3_nt: TGTGCCTGGAGGTCGGACACTGAAGCTTTCTTT; cdr3_aa: CAWRSDTEAFF
cdr3_length: 12; j_call: TRBJ2-5; d_call: NA; clone_size: NA; v_call: TRBV5-1; cdr3_nt: TGCGCCAGCAGCTTGAGCGGTGAGACCCAGTACTTC; cdr3_aa: CASSLSGETQYF
cdr3_length: 17; j_call: TRBJ2-5; d_call: TRBD2; clone_size: few; v_call: TRBV24-1; cdr3_nt: TGTGCCACCAGTGATTTGCAAGTCTCCGGGGGGGAAGAGACCCAGTACTTC; cdr3_aa: CATSDLQVSGGEETQYF
cdr3_length: 13; j_call: TRBJ2-5; d_call: NA; clone_size: NA; v_call: TRBV18; cdr3_nt: TGTGCCAGCTCACCGGGCCATAAGGAGACCCAGTACTTC; cdr3_aa: CASSPGHKETQYF
cdr3_length: 14; j_call: TRBJ2-7; d_call: TRBD1; clone_size: NA; v_call: TRBV27; cdr3_nt: TGTGCCAGCACGCTCGGGACAGGGTCGTACGAGCAGTACTTC; cdr3_aa: CASTLGTGSYEQYF
cdr3_length: 13; j_call: TRBJ2-7; d_call: TRBD1; clone_size: NA; v_call: TRBV7-2; cdr3_nt: TGTGCCAGCAGCTTGCGGACAGGGGACGAGCAGTACTTC; cdr3_aa: CASSLRTGDEQYF
cdr3_length: 15; j_call: TRBJ2-1; d_call: TRBD2; clone_size: NA; v_call: TRBV5-1; cdr3_nt: TGCGCCAGCACGCTAGCGGGAGGCACCTACAATGAGCAGTTCTTC; cdr3_aa: CASTLAGGTYNEQFF
cdr3_length: 14; j_call: TRBJ2-7; d_call: TRBD1; clone_size: NA; v_call: TRBV5-6; cdr3_nt: TGTGCCAGCAGCCTGATGACAGGGGGCCACGAGCAGTACTTC; cdr3_aa: CASSLMTGGHEQYF
cdr3_length: 14; j_call: TRBJ1-2; d_call: TRBD1; clone_size: NA; v_call: TRBV7-8; cdr3_nt: TGTGCCAGCAGTTTCACAGGGGAGATCGGAGGCTACACCTTC; cdr3_aa: CASSFTGEIGGYTF
cdr3_length: 11; j_call: TRBJ2-1; d_call: NA; clone_size: NA; v_call: TRBV5-1; cdr3_nt: TGCGCCAGCACTTCCCAGGAAAAGCAGTTCTTC; cdr3_aa: CASTSQEKQFF
cdr3_length: 18; j_call: TRBJ2-3; d_call: TRBD2; clone_size: NA; v_call: TRBV18; cdr3_nt: TGTGCCAGCTCAGCCGGTACAACAGCGGGAGCCGCCACAGATACGCAGTATTTT; cdr3_aa: CASSAGTTAGAATDTQYF
cdr3_length: 13; j_call: TRBJ2-7; d_call: TRBD1; clone_size: NA; v_call: TRBV6-5; cdr3_nt: TGTGCCAGCAGTTACACTACAGGGGCCGAGCAGTACTTC; cdr3_aa: CASSYTTGAEQYF
cdr3_length: 14; j_call: TRBJ1-1; d_call: TRBD1; clone_size: NA; v_call: TRBV5-4; cdr3_nt: TGTGCCAGCAGTCTTAGGGACAGGGGTACTGAAGCTTTCTTT; cdr3_aa: CASSLRDRGTEAFF
cdr3_length: 12; j_call: TRBJ1-1; d_call: NA; clone_size: NA; v_call: TRBV28; cdr3_nt: TGTGCCAGTGTTCAGTCAAACACTGAAGCTTTCTTT; cdr3_aa: CASVQSNTEAFF
cdr3_length: 14; j_call: TRBJ2-7; d_call: NA; clone_size: NA; v_call: TRBV30; cdr3_nt: TGTGCCTGGAGCCCAGTCCCAAGCTCCTACGAGCAGTACTTC; cdr3_aa: CAWSPVPSSYEQYF
cdr3_length: 15; j_call: TRBJ1-2; d_call: NA; clone_size: NA; v_call: TRBV5-1; cdr3_nt: TGCGCCAGCAGCTTGGGCGGACAGAACGACTATGGCTACACCTTC; cdr3_aa: CASSLGGQNDYGYTF